This is a list of T cell receptor beta chains from one sample in a study of Graves' ophthalmopathy and Graves' hyperthyroidism. MiXCR was run by TCRdb on the multiplex PCR reads, yielding one entry per CDR3 protein. The data show hundreds of thousands of distinct CDR3 sequences, about a fifth seen once. Specimen: peripheral blood. These receptor sequences come from a woman aged 18-29 years with stable Graves' hyperthyroidism. Some clones in this sample may be carry-over from other donors' samples. Both conserved end residues are part of each CDR3. The order of the fields is V gene, D gene, clone size, J gene, CDR3 protein, CDR3 DNA. The D gene is left open where the match is weak. Not all rows give a size; the values are once, few, many and, for expanded clones, a class.

v_call: TRBV12-3/TRBV12-4
d_call: NA
clone_size: many
j_call: TRBJ1-1
cdr3_aa: CASRPGVGAPGAFF
cdr3_nt: TGTGCCAGCAGACCGGGGGTCGGGGCTCCAGGAGCTTTCTTT

v_call: TRBV6-1
d_call: NA
clone_size: NA
j_call: TRBJ1-1
cdr3_aa: CASSTPTGGRYTEAFF
cdr3_nt: TGTGCCAGCAGTACCCCTACGGGGGGAAGGTACACTGAAGCTTTCTTT

v_call: TRBV9
d_call: TRBD2
clone_size: many
j_call: TRBJ2-3
cdr3_aa: CASSAPSGLAGLDTQYF
cdr3_nt: TGTGCCAGCAGCGCACCTAGCGGGCTAGCGGGGCTAGATACGCAGTATTTT

v_call: TRBV12-3/TRBV12-4
d_call: NA
clone_size: NA
j_call: TRBJ2-5
cdr3_aa: CASSRPGSGETKYF
cdr3_nt: TGTGCCAGCAGTCGCCCGGGGAGTGGGGAGACCAAGTACTTC

v_call: TRBV6-1
d_call: NA
clone_size: many
j_call: TRBJ1-3
cdr3_aa: CASNKREFSSGNTIYF
cdr3_nt: TGTGCCAGCAATAAAAGGGAGTTTTCCTCTGGAAACACCATATATTTT

v_call: TRBV15
d_call: NA
clone_size: many
j_call: TRBJ1-2
cdr3_aa: CATSRDERGYGYTF
cdr3_nt: TGTGCCACCAGCAGAGATGAGCGGGGGTATGGCTACACCTTC

v_call: TRBV6-1
d_call: TRBD1
clone_size: NA
j_call: TRBJ1-2
cdr3_aa: CASSPGQGLIYGYTF
cdr3_nt: TGTGCCAGCAGCCCAGGACAGGGACTCATCTATGGCTACACCTTC

v_call: TRBV7-2
d_call: NA
clone_size: NA
j_call: TRBJ1-5
cdr3_aa: CASSSLRRVGQPQHF
cdr3_nt: TGTGCCAGCAGCTCCCTCCGCCGTGTCGGCCAGCCCCAGCATTTT

v_call: TRBV20-1
d_call: NA
clone_size: many
j_call: TRBJ1-5
cdr3_aa: CSARDRTIIGQPQHF
cdr3_nt: TGCAGTGCTAGAGATCGGACCATCATCGGGCAGCCCCAGCATTTT

v_call: TRBV30
d_call: NA
clone_size: NA
j_call: TRBJ1-3
cdr3_aa: CAWTVGISSGNTIYF
cdr3_nt: TGTGCCTGGACCGTGGGCATAAGCTCTGGAAACACCATATATTTT

v_call: TRBV5-1
d_call: NA
clone_size: few
j_call: TRBJ1-1
cdr3_aa: CASSRDMETEAFF
cdr3_nt: TGCGCCAGCAGCCGAGATATGGAAACTGAAGCTTTCTTT

v_call: TRBV28
d_call: NA
clone_size: many
j_call: TRBJ1-5
cdr3_aa: CASSLKNQPQHF
cdr3_nt: TGTGCCAGCAGTCTCAAAAATCAGCCCCAGCATTTT

v_call: TRBV20-1
d_call: NA
clone_size: many
j_call: TRBJ2-7
cdr3_aa: CSARVGAVYEQYF
cdr3_nt: TGCAGTGCTAGAGTGGGGGCAGTCTACGAGCAGTACTTC

v_call: TRBV7-6
d_call: NA
clone_size: NA
j_call: TRBJ2-7
cdr3_aa: CASSLTGPGYEQYF
cdr3_nt: TGTGCCAGCAGCTTAACGGGGCCGGGGTACGAGCAGTACTTC

v_call: TRBV24-1
d_call: TRBD2
clone_size: many
j_call: TRBJ2-7
cdr3_aa: CATSGGGSNEQYF
cdr3_nt: TGTGCCACCAGCGGGGGAGGGAGCAACGAGCAGTACTTC

v_call: TRBV6-1
d_call: TRBD1
clone_size: many
j_call: TRBJ1-5
cdr3_aa: CASSGTGTGGQPQHF
cdr3_nt: TGTGCCAGCAGTGGGACAGGGACGGGAGGACAGCCCCAGCATTTT

v_call: TRBV7-2
d_call: TRBD2
clone_size: many
j_call: TRBJ2-5
cdr3_aa: CASSLASGAYQETQYF
cdr3_nt: TGTGCCAGCAGCTTAGCTAGCGGGGCCTACCAAGAGACCCAGTACTTC

v_call: TRBV15
d_call: NA
clone_size: NA
j_call: TRBJ2-7
cdr3_aa: CATSRQAYEQYF
cdr3_nt: TGTGCCACCAGCAGACAGGCCTACGAGCAGTACTTC

v_call: TRBV12-3/TRBV12-4
d_call: NA
clone_size: many
j_call: TRBJ1-2
cdr3_aa: CASGNSNYGYTF
cdr3_nt: TGTGCCAGCGGAAACTCTAACTATGGCTACACCTTC

v_call: TRBV4-1
d_call: TRBD1
clone_size: few
j_call: TRBJ2-5
cdr3_aa: CASSPTLTGLETQYF
cdr3_nt: TGCGCCAGCAGCCCAACCTTGACAGGGTTGGAGACCCAGTACTTC

v_call: TRBV11-2
d_call: NA
clone_size: NA
j_call: TRBJ1-5
cdr3_aa: CASSLDSGLSNQPQHF
cdr3_nt: TGTGCCAGCAGCTTAGATTCAGGGCTTAGCAATCAGCCCCAGCATTTT

v_call: TRBV6-5
d_call: NA
clone_size: many
j_call: TRBJ2-5
cdr3_aa: CASSYRGPSETQYF
cdr3_nt: TGTGCCAGCAGTTACAGGGGACCGTCGGAGACCCAGTACTTC

v_call: TRBV5-1
d_call: NA
clone_size: many
j_call: TRBJ1-1
cdr3_aa: CASSLEQNTEAFF
cdr3_nt: TGTGCCAGCAGCTTAGAACAGAACACTGAAGCTTTCTTT

v_call: TRBV6-4
d_call: TRBD1
clone_size: many
j_call: TRBJ1-1
cdr3_aa: CASRSYSDRGETEAFF
cdr3_nt: TGTGCCAGCAGAAGCTACTCGGACAGGGGGGAAACTGAAGCTTTCTTT

v_call: TRBV30
d_call: NA
clone_size: many
j_call: TRBJ2-5
cdr3_aa: CAWSVLGAGEETQYF
cdr3_nt: TGTGCCTGGAGTGTACTAGGGGCCGGGGAAGAGACCCAGTACTTC

v_call: TRBV28
d_call: NA
clone_size: NA
j_call: TRBJ2-5
cdr3_aa: CASGLTGRETQYF
cdr3_nt: TGTGCCAGCGGTTTGACAGGGAGGGAGACCCAGTACTTC

v_call: TRBV7-2
d_call: NA
clone_size: many
j_call: TRBJ2-5
cdr3_aa: CASSPGGGKGETQYF
cdr3_nt: TGTGCCAGCAGCCCTGGGGGCGGGAAGGGGGAGACCCAGTACTTC

v_call: TRBV28
d_call: NA
clone_size: once
j_call: TRBJ1-5
cdr3_aa: CASSLFGPGGNQPQHF
cdr3_nt: TGTGCCAGCAGTTTATTCGGACCCGGAGGCAATCAGCCCCAGCATTTT

v_call: TRBV28
d_call: NA
clone_size: NA
j_call: TRBJ1-5
cdr3_aa: CASSTGNSNQPQHF
cdr3_nt: TGTGCCAGCAGCACAGGCAATAGCAATCAGCCCCAGCATTTT

v_call: TRBV19
d_call: NA
clone_size: NA
j_call: TRBJ2-2
cdr3_aa: CASTRSAPRDTGELFF
cdr3_nt: TGTGCCAGTACGAGGTCCGCCCCTCGGGACACCGGGGAGCTGTTTTTT

v_call: TRBV18
d_call: NA
clone_size: few
j_call: TRBJ1-6
cdr3_aa: CASSPIGGANSPLHF
cdr3_nt: TGTGCCAGCTCACCAATTGGAGGGGCCAATTCACCCCTCCACTTT

v_call: TRBV6-1
d_call: TRBD1
clone_size: many
j_call: TRBJ1-5
cdr3_aa: CASSQGAGNQPQHF
cdr3_nt: TGTGCCAGCAGTCAGGGGGCCGGCAATCAGCCCCAGCATTTT

v_call: TRBV9
d_call: NA
clone_size: few
j_call: TRBJ2-7
cdr3_aa: CASSVYCEQYF
cdr3_nt: TGTGCCAGCAGCGTATACTGCGAGCAGTACTTC

v_call: TRBV28
d_call: TRBD2
clone_size: many
j_call: TRBJ2-5
cdr3_aa: CATDPGLAVPQETQYF
cdr3_nt: TGTGCCACCGACCCGGGACTAGCGGTACCTCAAGAGACCCAGTACTTC

v_call: TRBV28
d_call: TRBD1
clone_size: NA
j_call: TRBJ2-5
cdr3_aa: CASSSRRQGATKIRTQYF
cdr3_nt: TGTGCCAGCAGTTCAAGGCGTCAGGGGGCCACGAAGATCAGGACCCAGTACTTC

v_call: TRBV20-1
d_call: NA
clone_size: few
j_call: TRBJ1-1
cdr3_aa: CSATPRGVMNTEAFF
cdr3_nt: TGCAGTGCCACCCCCAGAGGTGTCATGAACACTGAAGCTTTCTTT

v_call: TRBV28
d_call: TRBD1
clone_size: once
j_call: TRBJ2-7
cdr3_aa: CASSNGQGTEQYF
cdr3_nt: TGTGCCAGCAGCAATGGACAGGGAACCGAGCAGTACTTC

v_call: TRBV12-3/TRBV12-4
d_call: NA
clone_size: few
j_call: TRBJ1-6
cdr3_aa: CASRRTGQNLALHF
cdr3_nt: TGTGCCAGCAGAAGGACCGGCCAGAATTTGGCCCTCCACTTT

v_call: TRBV2
d_call: TRBD1
clone_size: many
j_call: TRBJ1-1
cdr3_aa: CASSGDRMNTEAFF
cdr3_nt: TGTGCCAGCAGTGGGGACAGGATGAACACTGAAGCTTTCTTT

v_call: TRBV6-6
d_call: TRBD1
clone_size: few
j_call: TRBJ1-5
cdr3_aa: CASRGEDRVWRYSNQPQHF
cdr3_nt: TGTGCCAGCAGGGGGGAAGACAGGGTATGGCGCTATAGCAATCAGCCCCAGCATTTT